The 19 T cell receptor beta chains reported below all come from one sample, sequenced in a study of blood T cell repertoires in COVID-19 (dated by TCRdb to 2020 to 2022). Library prep was done by the immunoSEQ multiplex PCR assay. The source is immuneACCESS, and TCRdb retained only in-frame sequences with V and J called. Part of the clones is not carried over; for the studies checked, unresolved V genes explain less than half of this, and the remainder is unexplained. The sample has a few hundred thousand clones on record, 92% of them singletons. Of the sample, around 18% is held by the ten largest clones. The specimen was PBMCs or T cells enriched from blood (not recorded which). These receptors all come from a woman aged 25 to 39 who had recovered from COVID-19.

The chain has TRBV27 and TRBJ2-3; 8 bases agree with TRBD2. The CDR3 length is 13 residues. Germline loops: CDR1 MNHEY, CDR2 SMNVEV (reference sequence). Losses at the gene ends were 4 bases for V and 4 bases for J; bases not matched to a gene: 1. DNA of the CDR3: TGTGCCAGCAGTTGGCGGGAGGCAGATACGCAGTATTTT. Amino acid sequence: CASSWREADTQYF.

This clone was counted once. The chain links TRBV2 to TRBJ1-1; no firm D call. This CDR3 has 15 residues. The germline CDR1 and CDR2 sequences are SNHLY and FYNNEI. V lost 5 bases to trimming and J lost 2 bases, with 15 bases between them. Here the CDR3 DNA reads TGTGCCAGCAGTCTCGAGGCGGGGTATAACACTGAAGCTTTCTTT. Protein sequence: CASSLEAGYNTEAFF.

CDR3 region: CAWDLAGGLETQYF. Written as DNA, the CDR3 is TGTGCCTGGGATCTGGCGGGGGGGCTAGAGACCCAGTACTTC. The V and J genes are TRBV30 and TRBJ2-5; 9 bases align to TRBD2. The germline V gene has CDR1 GTSNPN and CDR2 SVGIG (reference sequence). After removal of 5 bases from V and 4 bases from J, the junction contained 8 bases not matched to a gene. The CDR3 has 14 amino acids.

The chain links TRBV3-1 (or the pseudogene TRBV3-2) to TRBJ1-1; a weak D match, TRBD1 (6 bases). Germline-derived CDR1 and CDR2 are LGHDT and YNNKEL (reference sequence). Trimming cost V 4 bases and J 1 base, with 10 bases left between them. The CDR3 totals 14 residues. In DNA form, the CDR3 reads TGTGCCAGCAGCCGGGGACATCAGAACACTGAAGCTTTCTTT. Protein sequence: CASSRGHQNTEAFF.

The V and J genes are TRBV9 and TRBJ1-3; D unclear. Germline-derived CDR1 and CDR2 are SGDLS and YYNGEE. Trimming pared 2 bases from V and 0 bases from J, leaving 6 bases between. CDR3 length equals 14 residues. Written as DNA, the CDR3 is TGTGCCAGCAGCGTTCGAGCCTCTGGAAACACCATATATTTT. This gives the protein CASSVRASGNTIYF.

The V gene is TRBV11-2, the J gene TRBJ2-7; D possibly corresponds to TRBD2 (7 bases). Germline lookup yields CDR1 SGHAT and CDR2 FQNNGV. The V end was cut by 1 base, the J end by 4 bases, with 26 bases between. This CDR3 has 19 residues. The CDR3, as DNA: TGTGCCAGCAGCTTAGGTGGGCGCGGTCGGGGGGCCGTAGTGTACGAGCAGTACTTC. It translates to CASSLGGRGRGAVVYEQYF. The full variable domain, completed using reference TRBV11-2 and TRBJ2-7, is EAGVAQSPRYKIIEKRQSVAFWCNPISGHATLYWYQQILGQGPKLLIQFQNNGVVDDSQLPKDRFSAERLKGVDSTLKIQPAKLEDSAVYLCASSLGGRGRGAVVYEQYFGPGTRLTVT.

This chain joins TRBV6-5 and TRBJ1-5; TRBD1 might be the D (6 bases). CDR3 size: 14 residues. In germline, CDR1 is MNHEY, CDR2 SVGAGI. The germline V and J ends were trimmed by 9 bases and 1 base, with 13 bases remaining between them. In DNA, the CDR3 is TGTGCCAGTGGGAGAGGGACAAGCAATCAGCCCCAGCATTTT. It is translated as CASGRGTSNQPQHF.

J is TRBJ2-5 and V is TRBV19; the D is unclear. Germline assignment: CDR1 LNHDA and CDR2 SQIVND (reference sequence). This CDR3 region has 17 residues. Between the trimmed V and J ends, which lost 3 bases and 1 base, there was a span of 18 bases. The CDR3 loop reads CASSMRHKRVRQETQYF. The CDR3 bases are TGTGCCAGTAGTATGAGACATAAAAGAGTTCGCCAAGAGACCCAGTACTTC.

This chain connects TRBV7-2 to TRBJ2-1, with 11 bases that match TRBD2. Germline loops: CDR1 SGHTA, CDR2 FQGNSA. J lost 10 bases, V lost 4 bases, and 9 bases had no gene match. The CDR3 length is 15 residues. The CDR3 spells CASSSGASGGLEQFF. The CDR3 DNA reads TGTGCCAGCAGCTCAGGGGCTAGCGGGGGGCTGGAGCAGTTCTTC.

The rearrangement joins TRBV6-5 to TRBJ2-1; D unresolved. Trimming took off 7 bases at V and 0 bases at J, with 10 bases between the two ends. Germline V gene data show CDR1 as MNHEY and CDR2 as SVGAGI. The CDR3 loop spans 14 amino acids. The CDR3 DNA is TGTGCCAGCACCCGAGGTTCCTCCTACAATGAGCAGTTCTTC. Its translation: CASTRGSSYNEQFF.

The chain is built from TRBV9 and TRBJ2-3; unclear D gene. The CDR3 has 15 amino acids. The V gene lost 0 bases and the J gene lost 3 bases, with 11 bases spanning the gap. Per germline, CDR1 SGDLS and CDR2 YYNGEE. The CDR3 loop reads CASSVVGGVTDTQYF. The CDR3 nucleotides read TGTGCCAGCAGCGTAGTTGGCGGAGTTACAGATACGCAGTATTTT. The full variable domain, in which reference TRBV9 and TRBJ2-3 provide the parts outside the CDR3, is DSGVTQTPKHLITATGQRVTLRCSPRSGDLSVYWYQQSLDQGLQFLIQYYNGEERAKGNILERFSAQQFPDLHSELNLSSLELGDSALYFCASSVVGGVTDTQYFGPGTRLTVL.

The V and J genes are TRBV29-1 and TRBJ1-1; D remains ambiguous. The CDR3 contains 13 residues. Germline V gene data show CDR1 as SQVTM and CDR2 as ANQGSEA. V lost 4 bases, J lost 0 bases, and 9 bases lay in between. The CDR3 region has the DNA TGCAGCGTTGGTCAGAGGATGAACACTGAAGCTTTCTTT. It translates to CSVGQRMNTEAFF.

CDR3 amino acids: CASSLGGQGRNTIYF. For the CDR3, the DNA is TGTGCCAGCAGCTTAGGAGGACAGGGACGAAACACCATATATTTT. J is TRBJ1-3 and V is TRBV11-3; 8 nucleotides match TRBD1. J was trimmed by 5 bases and V by 1 base; bases with no gene match: 4. Germline CDR1 reads SGHNT; CDR2 reads YENEEA. CDR3 length: 15 residues.

The rearrangement joins TRBV28 to TRBJ1-2, with 9 bases that match TRBD1. CDR1 and CDR2 (germline): MDHEN, SYDVKM. The CDR3 contains 16 residues. V gave up 6 bases and J gave up 0 bases; unmatched junction bases: 8. CDR3 region: CASSLTGTGSNYGYTF. DNA of the CDR3: TGTGCCAGCAGCCTAACAGGGACAGGGTCTAACTATGGCTACACCTTC.

The chain combines TRBV11-2 with TRBJ1-3; D may be TRBD1 (6 bases). The CDR3 is 14 amino acids. Trimming took off 2 bases at V and 3 bases at J, with 8 bases between the two ends. From germline, CDR1 is SGHAT and CDR2 FQNNGV. CDR3 residues: CASSLRGGGNTIYF. CDR3 sequence (DNA): TGTGCCAGCAGCTTAAGAGGGGGTGGAAACACCATATATTTT.

V and J are TRBV7-8 and TRBJ1-1; no clear D gene. The V and J ends lost 4 bases and 1 base respectively, with 10 bases between them. This CDR3 is 14 amino acids long. Germline V gives CDR1 SGHVS, CDR2 FQNEAQ. CDR3 nucleotides: TGTGCCAGCAGCTCGGTAACAGAGAACACTGAAGCTTTCTTT. Amino acids: CASSSVTENTEAFF.

The rearrangement links TRBV7-2 to TRBJ1-4; 7 bases match TRBD1. Germline V CDR1 and CDR2: SGHTA, FQGNSA. This CDR3 region has 18 residues. J gave up 3 bases and V 0 bases, and 10 bases lay outside the gene matches. CDR3: CASSLAKGRGIANEKLFF. The CDR3 coding sequence is TGTGCCAGCAGCTTAGCGAAGGGCAGGGGGATAGCTAATGAAAAACTGTTTTTT.

The V gene is TRBV11-2, the J gene TRBJ2-1; TRBD2 matches at 10 bases. Germline V gives CDR1 SGHAT, CDR2 FQNNGV. This CDR3 has 16 residues. V shed 5 bases, J shed 2 bases, and the junction held 6 bases outside the gene matches. The CDR3 sequence is CASSPGLAEAYNEQFF. The CDR3 bases are TGTGCCAGCAGCCCTGGACTAGCGGAGGCCTACAATGAGCAGTTCTTC.

CDR3 nucleotide sequence: TGTGCCAGCAGCTTAGAGGGAGGGACCGAGCAGTACTTC. This translates into CASSLEGGTEQYF. The V gene is TRBV7-9, the J gene TRBJ2-7; 7 bases agree with TRBD2. J lost 6 bases, V lost 1 base, and 3 bases had no gene match. In germline, CDR1 is SEHNR, CDR2 FQNEAQ (reference sequence). The CDR3 loop spans 13 amino acids.